This T cell receptor beta chain was sequenced during a study of T-cell reconstitution after alpha-beta-depleted transplantation in children. Trimming shortened V by 0 bases and J by 5 bases, and 10 bases separated the two germline ends. The length of the CDR3 is 14 residues. CDR1 and CDR2 from the germline V gene are SGHTA and FQGNSA. This clonotype has just a few counts. Preparation of the TCRbeta library used unique molecular identifiers. TCRdb itself ran the PCR reads through MiXCR, one entry per CDR3 protein. The table lists 500,000 to 600,000 distinct CDR3 sequences, roughly 30% of them singletons.

The starting material was PBMCs, obtained before TCRalphabeta/CD19-depleted stem cell transplant. The gene calls are TRBV7-2 and TRBJ1-2; D call uncertain. The sequence was collected from a boy younger than two with Wiskott-Aldrich syndrome, due to receive a stem cell transplant. The CDR3 sequence: CASSLAGLGYGYTF. The CDR3 nucleotides are TGTGCCAGCAGCTTAGCCGGACTGGGATATGGCTACACCTTC. The full variable domain, in which reference TRBV7-2 and TRBJ1-2 provide the parts outside the CDR3, is GAGVSQSPSNKVTEKGKDVELRCDPISGHTALYWYRQSLGQGLEFLIYFQGNSAPDKSGLPSDRFSAERTGGSVSTLTIQRTQQEDSAVYLCASSLAGLGYGYTFGSGTRLTVV.